The 24 T cell receptor beta chains listed next were all sequenced from one sample in a study of blood T cell repertoires in COVID-19. Sequencing was performed with immunoSEQ multiplex PCR; in TCRdb, only in-frame clones are kept and a portion is missing. There are 200,000 to 300,000 clones in the sample; around 86% occur only once, and 9.5% to 15% lies in the top ten. The sequencing sample was made of peripheral blood. These receptors came from a woman aged 55 to 70 with active or convalescent COVID-19.

This chain uses TRBV5-8 with TRBJ1-3; D possibly corresponds to TRBD1 (5 bases). Germline V lookup: CDR1 SGHTS, CDR2 YDEGEE. Trimming cost V 0 bases and J 0 bases, with 10 bases left between them. CDR3 length: 16 amino acids. CDR3 residues: CASSLGGHNSGNTIYF. The DNA of the CDR3 is TGTGCCAGCAGCTTGGGTGGACACAACTCTGGAAACACCATATATTTT.

The chain combines TRBV30 with TRBJ2-6; 9 bases are a match to TRBD1. Germline V CDR1 and CDR2: GTSNPN, SVGIG (reference sequence). J was trimmed by 0 bases and V by 3 bases; bases with no gene match: 6. The CDR3 is made up of 17 amino acids. In DNA, the CDR3 is TGTGCCTGGAGAATCGACAGGGGGGGCTCTGGGGCCAACGTCCTGACTTTC. Its protein is CAWRIDRGGSGANVLTF.

The rearrangement uses TRBV6-2 or TRBV6-3 and TRBJ2-3; possible D gene TRBD2, 6 bases. Deletions cut 7 bases from V and 4 bases from J, with 15 bases between. Per the germline V gene, CDR1 is MNHEY and CDR2 is SVGEGT. The CDR3 contains 14 residues. CDR3 coding DNA: TGTGCCAGCAACCCCGGGCGGGGAGCAGATACGCAGTATTTT. Translation: CASNPGRGADTQYF.

The J gene is TRBJ2-5, the V gene TRBV5-1; 7 bases fit TRBD1. The CDR3 has 14 amino acids. Trimming took 4 bases from V and 0 from J; bases not matched to a gene: 3. The germline V gene encodes CDR1 SGHRS and CDR2 YFSETQ. Written as DNA, the CDR3 is TGCGCCAGCAGCGAGGGACAGAACCAAGAGACCCAGTACTTC. As protein: CASSEGQNQETQYF. Looking up the rest from reference TRBV5-1 and TRBJ2-5 gives the full variable domain: KAGVTQTPRYLIKTRGQQVTLSCSPISGHRSVSWYQQTPGQGLQFLFEYFSETQRNKGNFPGRFSGRQFSNSRSEMNVSTLELGDSALYLCASSEGQNQETQYFGPGTRLLVL.

The chain is built from TRBV10-3 and TRBJ1-5; D gene uncertain. Trimming took 2 bases from V and 1 from J, leaving 15 bases between them. The CDR3 consists of 17 residues. CDR1 and CDR2 (germline): ENHRY, SYGVKD. Here the CDR3 reads CAISEVLTRGSNQPQHF. CDR3 sequence (DNA): TGTGCCATCAGTGAGGTGTTGACCCGAGGGAGCAATCAGCCCCAGCATTTT.

This chain uses TRBV18 with TRBJ2-3, with D perhaps matching TRBD2 (7 bases). The CDR3 runs 16 residues. In germline, CDR1 is KGHSH, CDR2 LQKENI. Trimming stripped 4 bases from V and 2 bases from J, with 16 bases between. CDR3 DNA: TGTGCCAGCTCACTGATCGGAGGGGGGGACACAGATACGCAGTATTTT. Its protein product is CASSLIGGGDTDTQYF.

The V and J genes are TRBV3-1 (or the pseudogene TRBV3-2) and TRBJ1-3; a possible D gene is TRBD1 (6 bases). Trimming shortened V by 2 bases and J by 4 bases, and 9 bases separated the two germline ends. The length of the CDR3 is 14 residues. Germline V gene sequence: CDR1 LGHDT, CDR2 YNNKEL (reference sequence). The CDR3 nucleotides are TGTGCCAGCAGCCAAAACACAGGGGGAAACACCATATATTTT. It specifies CASSQNTGGNTIYF.

The V gene is TRBV5-6, the J gene TRBJ2-7; D is unclear. V was pared by 5 bases and J by 1 base, with 13 bases between. The germline gives CDR1 SGHDT, CDR2 YYEEEE. This CDR3 has 14 residues. This chain's CDR3 is CASRGPGFSYEQYF. CDR3 in DNA: TGTGCCAGCAGGGGCCCCGGCTTTTCCTACGAGCAGTACTTC. Based on the CDR3 plus reference TRBV5-6 and TRBJ2-7, the full variable domain is DAGVTQSPTHLIKTRGQQVTLRCSPKSGHDTVSWYQQALGQGPQFIFQYYEEEERQRGNFPDRFSGHQFPNYSSELNVNALLLGDSALYLCASRGPGFSYEQYFGPGTRLTVT.

This clone turned up a few times. This sequence joins TRBV7-2 and TRBJ2-3; 9 bases map to TRBD1. This CDR3 is built from 15 residues. Unmatched junction bases numbered 5, after V lost 4 bases and J lost 3 bases. Germline V gene lookup returns CDR1 SGHTA and CDR2 FQGNSA. CDR3 sequence (DNA): TGTGCCAGCAGCTATGACAGGGGGGAAACAGATACGCAGTATTTT. This encodes CASSYDRGETDTQYF.

The chain recombines TRBV18 with TRBJ2-5; 14 bases line up with TRBD2. The CDR3 runs to 17 residues. The junction had 12 bases not matched to a gene; V was cut back by 3 bases and J by 9 bases. The germline gives CDR1 KGHSH, CDR2 LQKENI. CDR3 sequence (DNA): TGTGCCAGCTCACCGCCTGGACTAGCGGGGGGTCCCGTGTCCCAGTACTTC. Encoded protein: CASSPPGLAGGPVSQYF.

This rearrangement joins TRBV7-9 to TRBJ1-2; D is undetermined. The germline CDR1 and CDR2 sequences are SEHNR and FQNEAQ (reference sequence). The CDR3 sequence is 15 residues long. Trimming took off 5 bases at V and 4 bases at J, with 17 bases between the two ends. CDR3 region: CASSHPGRSSYGYTF. The CDR3 DNA reads TGTGCCAGCAGCCACCCGGGAAGGAGCTCCTATGGCTACACCTTC. The complete variable domain, with remaining parts taken from reference TRBV7-9 and TRBJ1-2, reads DTGVSQNPRHKITKRGQNVTFRCDPISEHNRLYWYRQTLGQGPEFLTYFQNEAQLEKSRLLSDRFSAERPKGSFSTLEIQRTEQGDSAMYLCASSHPGRSSYGYTFGSGTRLTVV.

The chain recombines TRBV6-5 with TRBJ1-2; weak D call: TRBD1 (6 bases). Germline V gene sequence: CDR1 MNHEY, CDR2 SVGAGI. The CDR3 length is 16 residues. Between the trimmed V and J ends, which lost 0 bases and 6 bases, there was a span of 17 bases. The CDR3 coding sequence is TGTGCCAGCAGTTACTCTCCGGGACACCAACTCCATGGCTACACCTTC. Its protein product is CASSYSPGHQLHGYTF.

The chain employs TRBV5-1 and TRBJ1-2; 7 bases line up with TRBD1. The CDR3 contains 15 residues. With 4 bases clipped from V and 2 bases from J, the junction kept 8 bases outside the gene matches. Per the germline V gene, CDR1 is SGHRS and CDR2 is YFSETQ. The CDR3 reads CASSRTGPENYGYTF. CDR3 in DNA: TGCGCCAGCAGCCGGACAGGCCCCGAGAACTATGGCTACACCTTC.

The chain employs TRBV6-6 and TRBJ2-4; 9 bases map to TRBD1. Looked up from germline, CDR1 is MNHNY and CDR2 is SVGAGI (reference sequence). This CDR3 region has 15 residues. Trimming took 10 bases from V and 10 from J; bases not matched to a gene: 17. CDR3 sequence (DNA): TGTGCCACCTCGACCCAGAGGGGACAGGGAAAGATTCAGTACTTC. Translated, it gives CATSTQRGQGKIQYF.

Remarks on this clone: Relative to the germline gene, one junction end is altered; a read error may explain this. The chain recombines TRBV7-7 with TRBJ2-7; 7 nucleotides align to TRBD1. This CDR3 spans 17 amino acids. Germline CDR1 reads SSHAT; CDR2 reads FNYEAQ (reference sequence). The CDR3 coding sequence is TGTGCTAGCAGCCCAGCCCGGGACAGACCAATCCTCTACGAGCAGTACTTC. This sequence encodes CASSPARDRPILYEQYF.

The V and J genes are TRBV27 and TRBJ2-2; 10 bases align to TRBD1. Germline V gene sequence: CDR1 MNHEY, CDR2 SMNVEV (reference sequence). With V trimmed by 1 base and J by 4 bases, 3 bases remained unmatched. The CDR3 contains 16 residues. CDR3 sequence (DNA): TGTGCCAGCAGTTTATGGGGGACAGGGGTCACCGGGGAGCTGTTTTTT. Protein sequence: CASSLWGTGVTGELFF.

This CDR3 is CASSLARLASAYEQYF. The CDR3 DNA reads TGTGCCAGCAGCTTAGCCCGACTAGCGAGCGCCTACGAGCAGTACTTC. This chain uses TRBV11-2 with TRBJ2-7, with 8 positions matching TRBD2. V shed 1 base and J 2 bases; nucleotides not matched to a gene: 7. The CDR3 sequence is 16 residues long. Germline V lookup: CDR1 SGHAT, CDR2 FQNNGV.

This sequence joins TRBV5-6 and TRBJ2-4, with 7 bases that match TRBD2. The CDR3 is 12 residues long. The V gene end was trimmed by 3 bases and the J gene end by 7 bases; junction bases not matched to a gene: 1. CDR1 is SGHDT and CDR2 is YYEEEE in the germline V gene. Here the CDR3 DNA reads TGTGCCAGCAGCTCCGGGAGGAACATTCAGTACTTC. Translation: CASSSGRNIQYF.

This clone has just one count. The chain couples TRBV18 to TRBJ1-4; TRBD1 matches at 10 bases. With 2 bases clipped from V and 8 bases from J, the junction kept 17 bases outside the gene matches. Germline lookup yields CDR1 KGHSH and CDR2 LQKENI. The CDR3 has 19 amino acids. The chain's CDR3 is CASSPAPTGTGVRGEKLFF. CDR3 DNA sequence: TGTGCCAGCTCACCAGCCCCGACCGGGACAGGGGTCAGGGGGGAAAAACTGTTTTTT.

V usage is TRBV9 and J usage is TRBJ2-5; 7 nucleotides agree with TRBD1. The J segment lost 1 base and the V segment lost 4 bases, leaving 10 bases of the junction unmatched. This CDR3 has 16 residues. The germline V gene encodes CDR1 SGDLS and CDR2 YYNGEE. The DNA for the CDR3 is TGTGCCAGCAGCCTTACGGGACAGTTAAGCCAAGAGACCCAGTACTTC. This codes for CASSLTGQLSQETQYF.

This clone was counted between two and nine times. This chain's CDR3 is CASSLGQGVRTEAFF. For the CDR3, the DNA is TGTGCCAGCAGCTTGGGCCAGGGCGTGCGTACTGAAGCTTTCTTT. V is TRBV5-8 and J is TRBJ1-1, with TRBD1 as a possible D gene (5 bases). Trimming shortened V by 0 bases and J by 5 bases, and 14 bases separated the two germline ends. Germline-derived CDR1 and CDR2 are SGHTS and YDEGEE. This CDR3 is built from 15 residues.

The chain couples TRBV6-6 to TRBJ1-3; TRBD1 matches 7 bases. Per the germline V gene, CDR1 is MNHNY and CDR2 is SVGAGI (reference sequence). CDR3 length equals 17 residues. V lost 5 bases, J lost 2 bases, and 12 bases stayed unmatched. CDR3 in DNA: TGTGCCAGCAGTCTCACCCGACAGGGACTAGCTGGAAACACCATATATTTT. It specifies CASSLTRQGLAGNTIYF.

This clone turned up a few times. The rearrangement joins TRBV3-1 (or the pseudogene TRBV3-2) to TRBJ1-1, with D maybe TRBD1 (5 bases). Trimming pared 5 bases from V and 1 base from J, leaving 8 bases between. This CDR3 region has 13 residues. Germline-derived CDR1 and CDR2 are LGHDT and YNNKEL (reference sequence). The CDR3 reads CASSDQGNTEAFF. CDR3 nucleotide sequence: TGTGCCAGCAGCGACCAGGGGAACACTGAAGCTTTCTTT.

The chain has TRBV19 and TRBJ2-7; 12 nucleotides align to TRBD2. Germline V gene lookup returns CDR1 LNHDA and CDR2 SQIVND (reference sequence). The CDR3 has 16 residues. V lost 3 bases to trimming and J lost 2 bases; unmatched junction nucleotides: 5. This chain's CDR3 is CASSIRTSGVPYEQYF. For the CDR3, the DNA is TGTGCCAGTAGTATCCGGACTAGCGGGGTTCCCTACGAGCAGTACTTC.